This is a list of T cell receptor beta chains from one sample in a study of T cell responses to AZD1222 COVID-19 vaccine. Method: immunoSEQ multiplex PCR; TCRdb's copy keeps in-frame clones and lacks some. This sample has under 150,000 clones, with under 95% found just once. Source: peripheral blood, taken on day 0 of AZD1222 vaccination. These receptors were taken from an adult in good health. CDR3s include the opening cysteine and the closing phenylalanine or tryptophan. The D gene is left open where the match is weak. For some rows the clone size is stated as once, few or many, or as a class when expanded; others skip it.

D gene	clone size	J gene	V gene	CDR3 DNA	CDR3 protein
TRBD1	NA	TRBJ1-1	TRBV4-1	TGCGCCAGCAGCCTAAACAGGGGGGACACTGAAGCTTTCTTT	CASSLNRGDTEAFF
NA	NA	TRBJ1-2	TRBV4-3	TGCGCCAGCAGCCAAGGACGGCTAGCTAACTATGGCTACACCTTC	CASSQGRLANYGYTF
NA	NA	TRBJ1-1	TRBV30	TGTGCCTGGATTTCTGTTGGGGGGCAAGAGTTCTTT	CAWISVGGQEFF
NA	NA	TRBJ2-1	TRBV18	TGTGCCAGCTCACCATCGGAGTTCATAGGGGAAGCCAATGAGCAGTTCTTC	CASSPSEFIGEANEQFF
NA	NA	TRBJ1-4	TRBV5-4	TGTGCCAGCAGCTTGGGGGGTGCAGGTGCTAATGAAAAACTGTTTTTT	CASSLGGAGANEKLFF
NA	NA	TRBJ2-7	TRBV10-1	TGCGCCAGCAGTGAGTCTCGGCAGCACGGGCAGTACTTC	CASSESRQHGQYF
NA	NA	TRBJ1-1	TRBV5-1	TGCGCCAGCAGCTCTATTACACGGAACACTGAAGCTTTCTTT	CASSSITRNTEAFF
TRBD2	NA	TRBJ2-3	TRBV29-1	TGCAGCAAGACTAGCGGGGGACAAAATACGCAGTATTTT	CSKTSGGQNTQYF
NA	NA	TRBJ2-1	TRBV19	TGTGCCAGTAGTATAGGGGCACTAACCTACAATGAGCAGTTCTTC	CASSIGALTYNEQFF
TRBD1	NA	TRBJ1-4	TRBV11-2	TGTGCCAGCAGCCCGGGACAGGGAAATGAAAAACTGTTTTTT	CASSPGQGNEKLFF
NA	few	TRBJ2-5	TRBV2	TGTGCCAGCAGTGAATATAGGGGGGCGCGATCGAAGGATTCGACCCAGTACTTC	CASSEYRGARSKDSTQYF
NA	few	TRBJ2-3	TRBV5-1	TGCGCCAGCAGCTTAAACGGCAGATCCAGCACAGATACGCAGTATTTT	CASSLNGRSSTDTQYF
TRBD2	NA	TRBJ2-5	TRBV27	TGTGCCAGCAGTACCCGGGGGGGGGAGACCCAGTACTTC	CASSTRGGETQYF
NA	NA	TRBJ2-4	TRBV4-1	TGCGCCAGCAGCCAAGAGGGGGCCCTGGGCAAAAACATTCAGTACTTC	CASSQEGALGKNIQYF
NA	NA	TRBJ1-5	TRBV19	TGTGCCAGTAGTATAAGTTTTAATCAGCCCCAGCATTTT	CASSISFNQPQHF
NA	NA	TRBJ2-7	TRBV27	TGTGCCAGCAGTTACAGGGATAGCTCCTACGAGCAGTACTTC	CASSYRDSSYEQYF
NA	NA	TRBJ2-5	TRBV29-1	TGCAGCGTTGCCGTTCGGGGGAGCAGGGAGACCCAGTACTTC	CSVAVRGSRETQYF
TRBD2	NA	TRBJ2-3	TRBV3-1/TRBV3-2	TGTGCCAGCAGCCAACGAGGGGACTACCCCACAGATACGCAGTATTTT	CASSQRGDYPTDTQYF
NA	NA	TRBJ2-3	TRBV19	TGTGCCAGTAGTATCCGGGGGGATACGCAGTATTTT	CASSIRGDTQYF
NA	once	TRBJ2-2	TRBV4-2	TGTGCCAGCAGCCAAGATGGGACCAGGGGAACCGGGGAGCTGTTTTTT	CASSQDGTRGTGELFF
NA	NA	TRBJ1-5	TRBV10-2	TGCGCCAGCTCTACCTTGGGGGGATATCAGCCCCAGCATTTT	CASSTLGGYQPQHF
NA	NA	TRBJ1-2	TRBV5-1	TGCGCCAGCAGCCCAGCGTCAAACTATGGCTACACCTTC	CASSPASNYGYTF
NA	NA	TRBJ2-3	TRBV2	TGTGCCAGCAGAATCAAGGCAAATACGCAGTATTTT	CASRIKANTQYF
TRBD2	NA	TRBJ2-1	TRBV4-2	TGTGCCAGCAGCCAAGAACCGGCGGGAGTAGGTAATGAGCAGTTCTTC	CASSQEPAGVGNEQFF
NA	NA	TRBJ1-1	TRBV29-1	TGCAGCGTTGTAGGTAACGGGAACACTGAAGCTTTCTTT	CSVVGNGNTEAFF